This TCR beta chain was profiled in a study of cytomegalovirus exposure and HLA in healthy donors. Germline values: CDR1 DFQATT, CDR2 SNEGSKA (reference sequence). The V end was cut by 3 bases, the J end by 4 bases, with 6 bases between. CDR3 length: 11 amino acids. Use of 60 Vbeta and 13 Jbeta primers characterized the PCR. The method was immunoSEQ multiplex PCR; TCRdb's version includes in-frame clones alone and lacks a portion of them. The sample yields 90,000 to 120,000 clones, around three quarters seen once. The chain recombines TRBV20-1 with TRBJ1-1; D is unresolved. Sequenced input: PBMCs. This receptor was obtained from a male donor in good health and CMV-seronegative. The CDR3 sequence: CSASPGTEAFF. The CDR3 nucleotides are TGCAGTGCTAGCCCCGGCACTGAAGCTTTCTTT.